This entry lists 8 T cell receptor beta chains sequenced from one sample in a study of shared clonotypes between healthy human individuals. TCRdb keeps only in-frame clones here, not all; method: immunoSEQ multiplex PCR. Among over 400,000 clones, over 70% were seen once, and the ten largest hold approximately 12%. Material for sequencing was PBMCs. The origin of the receptors is a middle-aged woman in good health. Some clones in this sample may be carry-over from other donors' samples.

V usage is TRBV30 and J usage is TRBJ2-3, with D possibly TRBD2 on 7 matching bases. CDR1 is GTSNPN and CDR2 is SVGIG in the germline V gene (reference sequence). The V gene lost 3 bases and the J gene lost 4 bases, with 8 bases spanning the gap. The CDR3 has 12 residues. As DNA, the CDR3 is TGTGCCTGGAGCGGGGGGCCAGATACGCAGTATTTT. This sequence encodes CAWSGGPDTQYF.

The V gene is TRBV4-1, the J gene TRBJ1-2; 7 bases align to TRBD1. The CDR3 is 14 amino acids. V trimming: 5 bases; J trimming: 6 bases; junction bases outside the gene matches: 9. Germline V CDR1 and CDR2: MGHRA, YSYEKL. CDR3 sequence reads: CASSSPGQKDGYTF. CDR3 DNA: TGCGCCAGCAGCTCCCCGGGACAGAAGGATGGCTACACCTTC.

About this clone: A read error is likely here: a far larger clone is one base away. The rearrangement joins TRBV15 to TRBJ2-6; 7 bases match TRBD1. This CDR3 contains 16 residues. CDR1 LNHNV and CDR2 YYDKDF come from the germline V gene (reference sequence). The CDR3 DNA reads TGTACCACAAGCGACAGGGCGATCTCTGGGGCCAACGTCCTGACTTTC. It yields the protein CTTSDRAISGANVLTF. Filled out from reference TRBV15 and TRBJ2-6, the complete variable domain reads DAMVIQNPRYQVTQFGKPVTLSCSQTLNHNVMYWYQQKSSQAPKLLFHYYDKDFNNEADTPDNFQSRRPNTSFCFLDIRSPGLGDTAMYLCTTSDRAISGANVLTFGAGSRLTVL.

The V call is TRBV11-2, the J call TRBJ2-1; 8 bases fit TRBD1. V trimming: 1 base; J trimming: 15 bases; junction bases outside the gene matches: 8. This CDR3 comprises 13 residues. The germline V gene encodes CDR1 SGHAT and CDR2 FQNNGV. The CDR3: CASSLGPDRDPFF. As DNA, the CDR3 is TGTGCCAGCAGCTTAGGCCCGGACAGGGACCCGTTCTTC.

Concerning this clone itself: The DNA is left out, because the CDR3 cannot be placed on it with certainty; the CDR3 is given as TCRdb lists it. The chain has TRBV27 and TRBJ1-4; TRBD1 reflects the table's D call only, with no check against the DNA. The V gene's germline CDR1 is MNHEY and CDR2 SMNVEV (reference sequence). Inclusive of both ends, the CDR3 amounts to 16 amino acids. CDR3 protein: CASSFGPGITNEKLFF.

Only one count was recorded for this clone. CDR3 protein: CASSFTGKEKLFF. Here the CDR3 DNA reads TGTGCCAGCAGCTTTACAGGGAAGGAAAAACTGTTTTTT. The chain carries TRBV11-2 and TRBJ1-4; TRBD1 might be the D (6 bases). CDR1 and CDR2 (germline): SGHAT, FQNNGV. This CDR3 contains 13 residues. V lost 3 bases to trimming and J lost 8 bases, with 10 bases between them.

The chain combines TRBV5-4 with TRBJ2-5; TRBD1 matches at 7 bases. Unmatched junction bases numbered 1, after V lost 4 bases and J lost 4 bases. Germline CDR1 reads SGHNT; CDR2 reads YYREEE (reference sequence). The CDR3 spans 12 residues. CDR3 sequence: CASSHRGETQYF. The CDR3 DNA is TGTGCCAGCAGCCACAGGGGAGAGACCCAGTACTTC.

This rearrangement joins TRBV30 to TRBJ2-7, with D unresolved. The V end was cut by 2 bases, the J end by 4 bases, with 9 bases between. CDR1 is GTSNPN, CDR2 SVGIG, per germline (reference sequence). This CDR3 region has 12 residues. The CDR3 sequence is CAWSWARYEQYF. CDR3 nucleotides: TGTGCCTGGAGTTGGGCGAGATACGAGCAGTACTTC.